This T cell receptor beta chain originates from a study of immune characterization of retroperitoneal liposarcoma. In its sample, this clonotype is medium-sized (0.01 to 0.1%). MiXCR, applied by TCRdb to the PCR reads, yields one record per CDR3 protein. The table shows fewer than 11,000 distinct CDR3 sequences, with 27% occurring only once. The specimen was tumor tissue. This receptor was identified in a female donor with retroperitoneal liposarcoma.

The CDR3 region has the DNA TGTGCCAGCAGGTCTCTTGACGCGTACAATGAGCAGTACTTC. Its protein is CASRSLDAYNEQYF. This chain connects TRBV6-1 to TRBJ2-1; D gene ambiguous. TRBJ2-7 matches the DNA end more closely, so the J call is doubtful. CDR1 and CDR2 (germline): MNHNS, SASEGT. There are 14 residues in the CDR3.